The sequence of this T cell receptor beta chain was determined in a study of cytomegalovirus exposure and HLA in healthy donors. Use of 60 Vbeta and 13 Jbeta primers characterized the PCR. Here immunoSEQ multiplex PCR was the method, and the copy in TCRdb shows in-frame clones only, minus some. The profile shows roughly 190,000 clones, 70% to 80% of them singletons. In the case of this clone: Antigen specificity is unknown. Other DNA sequences within the sample encode an identical CDR3.

Overall study results and limits: In a later analysis, HLA-C alleles had the fewest associated TCRs, DRB1 alleles the most.

From germline, CDR1 is MDHEN and CDR2 SYDVKM. The CDR3 runs 14 residues. The V gene lost 2 bases and the J gene lost 2 bases, with 10 bases spanning the gap. The sequencing input was PBMCs. This receptor was obtained from a woman in her twenties or thirties in good health and CMV-seropositive. The chain uses TRBV28 and TRBJ2-7, with D possibly being TRBD2 (5 bases). The CDR3 here is CASSLRLAPYEQYF. CDR3 in DNA: TGTGCCAGCAGTTTAAGGCTAGCCCCCTACGAGCAGTACTTC.